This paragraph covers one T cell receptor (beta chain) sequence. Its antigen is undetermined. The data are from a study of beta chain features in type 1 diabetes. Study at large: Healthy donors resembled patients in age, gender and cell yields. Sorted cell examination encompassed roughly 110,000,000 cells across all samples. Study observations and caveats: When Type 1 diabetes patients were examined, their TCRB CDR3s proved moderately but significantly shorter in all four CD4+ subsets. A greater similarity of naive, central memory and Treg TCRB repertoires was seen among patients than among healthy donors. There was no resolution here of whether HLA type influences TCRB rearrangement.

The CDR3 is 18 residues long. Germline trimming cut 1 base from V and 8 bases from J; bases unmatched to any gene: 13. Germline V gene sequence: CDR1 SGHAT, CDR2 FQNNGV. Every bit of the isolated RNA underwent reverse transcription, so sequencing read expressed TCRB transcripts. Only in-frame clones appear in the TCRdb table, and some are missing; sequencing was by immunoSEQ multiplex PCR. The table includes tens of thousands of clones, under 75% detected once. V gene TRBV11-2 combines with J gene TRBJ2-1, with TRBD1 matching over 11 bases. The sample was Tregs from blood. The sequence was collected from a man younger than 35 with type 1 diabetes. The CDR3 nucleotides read TGTGCCAGCAGCTTAGTTCAGGGAGGGACAGGGGGGAGGCATGAGCAGTTCTTC. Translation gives CASSLVQGGTGGRHEQFF.